This T cell receptor (beta chain) was recorded in a study of T cell responses to AZD1222 COVID-19 vaccine. In its sample, this clone was seen a few times. Its antigen is not known. V shed 4 bases and J 4 bases; nucleotides not matched to a gene: 8. CDR1 SGHAT and CDR2 FQDESV come from the germline V gene (reference sequence). The CDR3 loop spans 15 amino acids. General study results and limits: Just a handful of AZD1222 recipients tested seropositive at baseline. Unmutated variant regions reportedly attract nearly half of all spike-specific TCRs. Spike was spanned by vaccine-associated CD4 TCRs, with dominance at 160-218 and 743-854.

Produced via immunoSEQ multiplex PCR; TCRdb's table is partial and in-frame only. The data show roughly 30,000 clones, with more than 75% seen just once and about 4.7% held by the top ten. This sequence was found in an adult who received the AZD1222 COVID-19 vaccine. Sample: peripheral blood, taken 28 days after the second AZD1222 dose. V and J are TRBV11-1 and TRBJ2-3; 7 bases agree with TRBD2. CDR3 amino acids: CASSSRLAGADTQYF. Here the CDR3 DNA reads TGTGCCAGCAGCTCCCGACTAGCCGGGGCAGATACGCAGTATTTT. Drawing the rest from reference TRBV11-1 and TRBJ2-3, the complete variable domain is EAEVAQSPRYKITEKSQAVAFWCDPISGHATLYWYRQILGQGPELLVQFQDESVVDDSQLPKDRFSAERLKGVDSTLKIQPAELGDSAMYLCASSSRLAGADTQYFGPGTRLTVL.